The 9 T cell receptor beta chains below all came from one sample that was sequenced in a study of blood T cell repertoires in COVID-19. Method: immunoSEQ multiplex PCR; TCRdb's copy keeps in-frame clones and lacks some. Of about 280,000 clones detected, approximately 84% appear once; the ten largest clones hold roughly 2.1%. Sequenced: peripheral blood. The source is a woman under 40 who had recovered from COVID-19.

This clone has only one observation. The V and J genes are TRBV9 and TRBJ1-6; possibly TRBD1 for D (5 bases). Trimming shortened V by 5 bases and J by 13 bases, and 19 bases separated the two germline ends. CDR3 size: 14 residues. Germline V gene data show CDR1 as SGDLS and CDR2 as YYNGEE. The CDR3 here is CASRRDRGATPLHF. DNA of the CDR3: TGTGCCAGCAGGCGGGACCGGGGTGCGACCCCCCTCCACTTT.

The chain recombines TRBV4-1 with TRBJ2-3; D gene ambiguous. CDR1 is MGHRA and CDR2 is YSYEKL in the germline V gene. V was trimmed by 3 bases and J by 0 bases, leaving 16 bases between them. The length of the CDR3 is 17 residues. CDR3 protein: CASSQLPQRLSTDTQYF. In DNA, the CDR3 is TGCGCCAGCAGCCAGCTCCCTCAGCGCCTCAGCACAGATACGCAGTATTTT.

This chain connects TRBV21-1 to TRBJ1-1; the listed D gene, TRBD1, was not tested against the DNA. TRBV21-1 is flagged as a pseudogene. This CDR3 contains 16 residues. CDR3 amino acids: CASSKLDRATNTEAFF. Here the CDR3 DNA reads TGTGCCAGCAGCAAACTGGACAGGGCCACAAACACTGAAGCTTTCTTT.

This clone has only a few counts. The rearrangement uses TRBV5-4 and TRBJ1-6; tentatively, D is TRBD1 (5 bases). Germline values: CDR1 SGHNT, CDR2 YYREEE (reference sequence). V was cut by 0 bases and J by 4 bases, with 14 bases left in between. This CDR3 region has 17 residues. CDR3 in DNA: TGTGCCAGCAGCTTGGGGGGCGCGGGACGGTATAATTCACCCCTCCACTTT. Translating it yields CASSLGGAGRYNSPLHF. Complete variable domain (other parts from reference TRBV5-4 and TRBJ1-6): ETGVTQSPTHLIKTRGQQVTLRCSSQSGHNTVSWYQQALGQGPQFIFQYYREEENGRGNFPPRFSGLQFPNYSSELNVNALELDDSALYLCASSLGGAGRYNSPLHFGNGTRLTVT.

This chain connects TRBV6-2 or TRBV6-3 to TRBJ2-3; 10 nucleotides align to TRBD2. Germline assignment: CDR1 MNHEY and CDR2 SVGEGT. CDR3 length: 15 residues. V gave up 6 bases and J gave up 3 bases; unmatched junction bases: 6. CDR3 region: CASSLTSGVTDTQYF. For the CDR3, the DNA is TGTGCCAGCAGCCTTACTAGCGGGGTGACAGATACGCAGTATTTT.

V gene TRBV2 combines with J gene TRBJ1-1; D is uncertain. V was trimmed by 0 bases and J by 6 bases, leaving 8 bases between them. CDR1 is SNHLY, CDR2 FYNNEI, per germline. CDR3 length: 13 residues. CDR3 sequence reads: CASSEARSAEAFF. In DNA, the CDR3 is TGTGCCAGCAGTGAAGCTCGTTCGGCTGAAGCTTTCTTT.

This clone was seen a single time. The V call is TRBV19, the J call TRBJ2-3, with 9 bases fitting TRBD2. The V gene end was trimmed by 4 bases and the J gene end by 0 bases; junction bases not matched to a gene: 5. This CDR3 region has 16 residues. The V gene's germline CDR1 is LNHDA and CDR2 SQIVND (reference sequence). The CDR3 sequence: CASSTRLAASTDTQYF. CDR3 bases: TGTGCCAGTAGTACCCGACTAGCGGCTAGCACAGATACGCAGTATTTT.

V gene TRBV9 combines with J gene TRBJ2-4; D possibly corresponds to TRBD2 (7 bases). V was shortened by 1 base and J by 8 bases, with 13 bases between the two germline ends. In germline, CDR1 is SGDLS, CDR2 YYNGEE. The CDR3 is 14 residues long. CDR3 nucleotide sequence: TGTGCCAGCAGCGTACTGCTAGGGGGGGACATTCAGTACTTC. Its protein product is CASSVLLGGDIQYF.

The chain couples TRBV7-9 to TRBJ2-1; 12 bases line up with TRBD2. The germline V gene encodes CDR1 SEHNR and CDR2 FQNEAQ (reference sequence). The CDR3 contains 17 residues. The junction had 12 bases not matched to a gene; V was cut back by 4 bases and J by 8 bases. In DNA form, the CDR3 reads TGTGCCAGCAGCTCTAGCGGGAGGGCCTTTGACGGCCATGAGCAGTTCTTC. Translation: CASSSSGRAFDGHEQFF. The entire variable domain, with the rest obtained from reference TRBV7-9 and TRBJ2-1, is as follows: DTGVSQNPRHKITKRGQNVTFRCDPISEHNRLYWYRQTLGQGPEFLTYFQNEAQLEKSRLLSDRFSAERPKGSFSTLEIQRTEQGDSAMYLCASSSSGRAFDGHEQFFGPGTRLTVL.